Included here is one T cell receptor beta chain sequence, with context. Its specificity is not known. Then a second PCR, running roughly 7 to 11 cycles, was carried out with a sample-barcoded 5' primer and a J-beta primer mix. TCRdb redid the calling of the 5' RACE reads with MiXCR, one entry per CDR3 protein. The top ten clones hold 2.1% of a sample with over 1,500,000 distinct CDR3 sequences, roughly 52% of them seen once. These data come from a study of blood T cells in healthy people across ages. Study-wide points: TCR beta diversity per million T cells fell roughly linearly with age.

PBMCs numbering at least 6 million were isolated per sample. The germline V gene encodes CDR1 DFQATT and CDR2 SNEGSKA (reference sequence). This CDR3 has 15 residues. After removal of 0 bases from V and 1 base from J, the junction contained 5 bases not matched to a gene. The TCR originated in a woman in her thirties or forties in good health. Sequencing used blood. V is TRBV20-1 and J is TRBJ2-5; 7 bases fit TRBD1. The CDR3: CSARDFRDSQETQYF. The CDR3 bases are TGCAGTGCTAGAGATTTCCGGGACAGCCAAGAGACCCAGTACTTC.